Following are 24 T cell receptor beta chains from one sample sequenced in a study of cytomegalovirus exposure and HLA in healthy donors. 60 Vbeta and 13 Jbeta primers were used in PCR. Method: immunoSEQ multiplex PCR; TCRdb's copy keeps in-frame clones and lacks some. The sample consists of more than 110,000 clones, roughly 76% of them appearing once. Sequencing was done on a sample of PBMCs. Source of these receptors: a woman between 40 and 55 years old in good health and CMV-seronegative.

This clone was seen only once. This chain joins TRBV7-2 and TRBJ1-2, with 7 bases identical to TRBD1. The CDR3 runs 13 residues. Germline V CDR1 and CDR2: SGHTA, FQGNSA. J gave up 4 bases and V 9 bases, and 8 bases lay outside the gene matches. CDR3 amino acids: CASTRDRIYGYTF. In DNA form, the CDR3 reads TGTGCCAGTACTAGGGACAGAATCTATGGCTACACCTTC.

V is TRBV21-1 and J is TRBJ1-2; TRBD1 is taken as the D call from the table, unchecked against the DNA. TRBV21-1 is annotated as a pseudogene. This CDR3 is built from 16 residues. The CDR3 here is CASSKKRGQGHSGYTF. The CDR3 DNA reads TGTGCCAGCAGCAAAAAGAGGGGACAGGGGCACTCTGGCTACACCTTC.

The rearrangement joins TRBV6-6 to TRBJ1-5; the D gene is possibly TRBD1 (5 bases). Germline V gene sequence: CDR1 MNHNY, CDR2 SVGAGI (reference sequence). Trimming removed 2 bases from V and 0 bases from J, with 8 bases in between. The CDR3 consists of 15 residues. CDR3 nucleotides: TGTGCCAGCAGTTACCAGGACACTAGCAATCAGCCCCAGCATTTT. Translating gives CASSYQDTSNQPQHF.

Only one count was recorded for this clone. The chain employs TRBV28 and TRBJ1-2, with D possibly being TRBD1 (5 bases). The CDR3 runs to 15 residues. The germline gives CDR1 MDHEN, CDR2 SYDVKM. The V and J ends lost 3 bases and 6 bases respectively, with 17 bases between them. The CDR3 DNA reads as TGTGCCAGCAGTTTTTTCGGGGGAGTTACGGATGGCTACACCTTC. This gives the protein CASSFFGGVTDGYTF.

This clone was seen only a few times. The same CDR3 is also encoded by other DNA sequences in this sample. The chain joins TRBV27 to TRBJ1-6; 9 bases are shared with TRBD1. The CDR3 totals 19 residues. Trimming at V came to 3 bases and at J to 4 bases, leaving 13 bases not matched to a gene. CDR1 MNHEY and CDR2 SMNVEV come from the germline V gene (reference sequence). The CDR3 coding sequence is TGTGCCAGCAGTTTTAAGGCCCCGGGACAGGGAAATTATAATTCACCCCTCCACTTT. Its protein product is CASSFKAPGQGNYNSPLHF.

V and J are TRBV7-9 and TRBJ2-3; TRBD2 agrees at 8 bases. The V gene's germline CDR1 is SEHNR and CDR2 FQNEAQ (reference sequence). J gave up 0 bases and V 7 bases, and 15 bases lay outside the gene matches. This CDR3 is built from 18 residues. CDR3 DNA sequence: TGTGCCAGCACTACGATGGGAGCGGGGGTTTCTAGCACAGATACGCAGTATTTT. Residues: CASTTMGAGVSSTDTQYF.

The gene calls are TRBV9 and TRBJ2-1, with TRBD2 matching 9 bases. The V gene's germline CDR1 is SGDLS and CDR2 YYNGEE. The ends lost 1 base at V and 7 bases at J; junction bases unmatched: 3. This CDR3 is 14 amino acids long. CDR3 loop: CASSVYTSGNEQFF. The CDR3 DNA sequence: TGTGCCAGCAGCGTATATACTAGCGGGAATGAGCAGTTCTTC.

The DNA of the CDR3 is TGTGCCAGCTCACCGGGACAGAGACTAAATGAGCAGTTCTTC. It translates to CASSPGQRLNEQFF. The rearrangement joins TRBV18 to TRBJ2-1; 7 bases fit TRBD1. The germline gives CDR1 KGHSH, CDR2 LQKENI. With V trimmed by 3 bases and J by 7 bases, 6 bases remained unmatched. This CDR3 comprises 14 residues. Looking up the rest from reference TRBV18 and TRBJ2-1 gives the full variable domain: NAGVMQNPRHLVRRRGQEARLRCSPMKGHSHVYWYRQLPEEGLKFMVYLQKENIIDESGMPKERFSAEFPKEGPSILRIQQVVRGDSAAYFCASSPGQRLNEQFFGPGTRLTVL.

V and J are TRBV7-8 and TRBJ2-1; 7 positions match TRBD1. CDR3 size: 15 residues. Germline trimming cut 6 bases from V and 5 bases from J; bases unmatched to any gene: 10. Germline V gene lookup returns CDR1 SGHVS and CDR2 FQNEAQ. The CDR3 sequence: CASSTRDRVDNEQFF. The CDR3 bases are TGTGCCAGCAGTACGAGGGACAGAGTGGACAATGAGCAGTTCTTC.

The chain joins TRBV10-3 to TRBJ2-1, with D tentatively TRBD1 (5 bases). The CDR3 runs to 11 residues. Trimming pared 5 bases from V and 11 bases from J, leaving 10 bases between. CDR1 and CDR2 (germline): ENHRY, SYGVKD. In DNA, the CDR3 is TGTGCCATCAGTTCGGACAACCAGCAGTTCTTC. This gives the protein CAISSDNQQFF.

This clone was detected only a few times. The J gene is TRBJ2-6, the V gene TRBV2; D is ambiguous. Trimming removed 4 bases from V and 0 bases from J, with 7 bases in between. The germline gives CDR1 SNHLY, CDR2 FYNNEI. The CDR3 has 15 residues. CDR3 nucleotide sequence: TGTGCCAGCAGTGTATCGGGCTCTGGGGCCAACGTCCTGACTTTC. This encodes CASSVSGSGANVLTF.

This sequence joins TRBV2 and TRBJ1-2; D unresolved. The germline CDR1 and CDR2 sequences are SNHLY and FYNNEI. The CDR3 is 14 amino acids. V lost 4 bases and J 2 bases, leaving 11 bases between the germline ends. The CDR3 loop is CASSGYNGNYGYTF. The CDR3 coding sequence is TGTGCCAGCAGTGGGTATAATGGCAACTATGGCTACACCTTC. Full variable domain (outside the CDR3, taken from reference TRBV2 and TRBJ1-2): EPEVTQTPSHQVTQMGQEVILRCVPISNHLYFYWYRQILGQKVEFLVSFYNNEISEKSEIFDDQFSVERPDGSNFTLKIRSTKLEDSAMYFCASSGYNGNYGYTFGSGTRLTVV.

V gene TRBV27 combines with J gene TRBJ2-2; 7 bases align to TRBD1. Germline trimming cut 4 bases from V and 1 base from J; bases unmatched to any gene: 3. CDR3 length: 15 amino acids. Germline V gene lookup returns CDR1 MNHEY and CDR2 SMNVEV (reference sequence). The CDR3 loop is CASSSWTGNTGELFF. DNA of the CDR3: TGTGCCAGCAGTTCCTGGACAGGGAACACCGGGGAGCTGTTTTTT.

The chain combines TRBV5-4 with TRBJ1-1, with 11 bases identical to TRBD1. Germline CDR1 reads SGHNT; CDR2 reads YYREEE (reference sequence). Germline trimming cut 3 bases from V and 4 bases from J; bases unmatched to any gene: 5. This CDR3 region has 15 residues. The CDR3 region has the DNA TGTGCCAGCAGCTCCGGGACAGGGGGACGCACTGAAGCTTTCTTT. Its protein is CASSSGTGGRTEAFF. Supplemented by reference TRBV5-4 and TRBJ1-1, the full variable domain reads ETGVTQSPTHLIKTRGQQVTLRCSSQSGHNTVSWYQQALGQGPQFIFQYYREEENGRGNFPPRFSGLQFPNYSSELNVNALELDDSALYLCASSSGTGGRTEAFFGQGTRLTVV.

Points on this clone: Germline and junction disagree at one end, which may indicate a read error. CDR3 loop: CSSKTGLAGSYEQYF. For the CDR3, the DNA is TGTTCCAGTAAGACGGGACTAGCGGGGTCCTACGAGCAGTACTTC. The rearrangement uses TRBV7-9 and TRBJ2-7, with 13 bases fitting TRBD2. CDR1 and CDR2 (germline): SEHNR, FQNEAQ (reference sequence). The CDR3 loop spans 15 amino acids.

V usage is TRBV6-5 and J usage is TRBJ2-5, with 7 bases fitting TRBD1. V dropped 6 bases and J dropped 1; count of bases not matched to a gene: 5. The CDR3 spans 14 residues. The germline CDR1 and CDR2 sequences are MNHEY and SVGAGI. The chain's CDR3 is CASSPGTVQETQYF. CDR3 nucleotides: TGTGCCAGCAGCCCTGGGACAGTCCAAGAGACCCAGTACTTC.

This clone was seen more than once but under ten times. CDR3 amino acids: CASSIGTNTEAFF. The CDR3 region has the DNA TGTGCCAGCAGCATCGGGACTAACACTGAAGCTTTCTTT. The gene calls are TRBV5-4 and TRBJ1-1; D is possibly TRBD1 (5 bases). This CDR3 is built from 13 residues. The V gene lost 4 bases and the J gene lost 2 bases, with 9 bases spanning the gap. The V gene's germline CDR1 is SGHNT and CDR2 YYREEE (reference sequence).

The rearrangement joins TRBV23-1 to TRBJ2-1; TRBD2 matches 14 bases. TRBV23-1 is an open reading frame, and its role is uncertain. The ends lost 4 bases at V and 5 bases at J; junction bases unmatched: 16. This CDR3 contains 20 residues. The CDR3 is CASSRRGTSGGWPNNNEQFF. CDR3 nucleotide sequence: TGCGCCAGCAGTCGCCGCGGGACTAGCGGGGGATGGCCCAACAACAATGAGCAGTTCTTC.

This clone was detected only once. The chain joins TRBV28 to TRBJ2-5; no clear D gene. The CDR3 consists of 10 residues. The V end lost 5 bases, the J end lost 5 bases, and 3 bases lay between the germline ends. The V gene's germline CDR1 is MDHEN and CDR2 SYDVKM. The CDR3, as DNA: TGTGCCAGCAGTCGGGAGACCCAGTACTTC. Translated, it gives CASSRETQYF.

This clone showed up just a few times. The chain carries TRBV2 and TRBJ1-2; the D is unclear. Trimming removed 4 bases from V and 8 bases from J, with 8 bases in between. This CDR3 contains 11 residues. CDR1 and CDR2 (germline): SNHLY, FYNNEI. The CDR3 sequence is CASSAGKGYTF. CDR3 bases: TGTGCCAGCAGTGCGGGAAAGGGCTACACCTTC.

This clone turned up a few times. The rearrangement uses TRBV6-5 and TRBJ1-1; D remains ambiguous. This CDR3 has 14 amino acids. Trimming left V 2 bases short and J 5 bases short, with 12 bases between. Germline V gives CDR1 MNHEY, CDR2 SVGAGI. In DNA, the CDR3 is TGTGCCAGCAGTTACGGGGTTTCGGGAACTGAAGCTTTCTTT. As protein: CASSYGVSGTEAFF.

The chain employs TRBV18 and TRBJ2-5; a possible D gene is TRBD1 (5 bases). V lost 3 bases and J lost 1, with 18 bases in between. CDR3 length equals 17 residues. CDR1 KGHSH and CDR2 LQKENI come from the germline V gene. The CDR3 DNA follows: TGTGCCAGCTCACCTAATAAATTGGACATTAGCCAAGAGACCCAGTACTTC. This gives the protein CASSPNKLDISQETQYF.

The rearrangement uses TRBV7-8 and TRBJ1-4, with a weak D call TRBD1 (6 bases). V shed 5 bases and J shed 8 bases, with 15 bases lying between them. Germline loops: CDR1 SGHVS, CDR2 FQNEAQ. The CDR3 has 14 residues. CDR3 sequence (DNA): TGTGCCAGCAGCCCTACAGGGTTTGAAGAAAAACTGTTTTTT. It specifies CASSPTGFEEKLFF. The variable domain in full, completed from reference TRBV7-8 and TRBJ1-4, reads GAGVSQSPRYKVAKRGQDVALRCDPISGHVSLFWYQQALGQGPEFLTYFQNEAQLDKSGLPSDRFFAERPEGSVSTLKIQRTQQEDSAVYLCASSPTGFEEKLFFGSGTQLSVL.

The V gene is TRBV6-1, the J gene TRBJ2-1; 8 bases align to TRBD1. V was pared by 5 bases and J by 6 bases, with 9 bases of the junction left unmatched. CDR1 and CDR2 (germline): MNHNS, SASEGT. The CDR3 loop spans 15 amino acids. In DNA, the CDR3 is TGTGCCAGCAGTCCTTCCCAGGGGGCAATCAATGAGCAGTTCTTC. Residues: CASSPSQGAINEQFF.